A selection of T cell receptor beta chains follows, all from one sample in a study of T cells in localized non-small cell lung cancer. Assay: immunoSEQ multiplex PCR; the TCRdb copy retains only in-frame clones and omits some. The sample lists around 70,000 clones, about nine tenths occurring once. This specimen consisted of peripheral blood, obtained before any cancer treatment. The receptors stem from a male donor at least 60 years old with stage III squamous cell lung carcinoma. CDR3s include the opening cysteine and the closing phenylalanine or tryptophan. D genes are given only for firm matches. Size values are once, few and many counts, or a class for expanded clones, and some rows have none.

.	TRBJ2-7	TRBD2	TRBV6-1	CASSGLGRRTSGSYEQYF	TGTGCCAGCAGTGGACTAGGGCGACGGACTAGCGGCTCCTACGAGCAGTACTTC
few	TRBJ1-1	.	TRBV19	CASSIPPKNTEAFF	TGTGCCAGTAGTATCCCCCCCAAGAACACTGAAGCTTTCTTT
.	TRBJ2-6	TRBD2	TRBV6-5	CASGSRGAGANVLTF	TGTGCCAGCGGGTCTCGGGGGGCTGGGGCCAACGTCCTGACTTTC
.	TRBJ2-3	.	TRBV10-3	CAIRTGTSTDTQYF	TGTGCCATCAGGACAGGGACTAGCACAGATACGCAGTATTTT
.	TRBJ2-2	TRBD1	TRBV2	CAGKGALDTGELFF	TGTGCCGGCAAGGGGGCGCTTGACACCGGGGAGCTGTTTTTT
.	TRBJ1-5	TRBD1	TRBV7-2	CASSPQGSNQPQHF	TGTGCCAGCAGCCCACAGGGGAGCAATCAGCCCCAGCATTTT
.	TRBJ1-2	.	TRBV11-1	CASRDTGSAYGYTF	TGTGCCAGCAGAGATACTGGGTCAGCCTATGGCTACACCTTC
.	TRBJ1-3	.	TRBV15	CATSPAGPGSGNTIYF	TGTGCCACCAGCCCCGCCGGTCCCGGGTCTGGAAACACCATATATTTT
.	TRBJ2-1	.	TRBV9	CASRSGAHEQFF	TGTGCCAGCAGGTCCGGGGCCCATGAGCAGTTCTTC
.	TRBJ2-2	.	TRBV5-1	CASSLGLEGTGELFF	TGCGCCAGCAGCTTGGGTCTAGAGGGCACCGGGGAGCTGTTTTTT
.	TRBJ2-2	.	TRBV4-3	CASSVDKFYGELFF	TGCGCCAGCAGCGTTGACAAATTCTACGGGGAGCTGTTTTTT
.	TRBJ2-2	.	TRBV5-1	CASSREGGTGELFF	TGCGCCAGCAGCCGTGAGGGAGGCACCGGGGAGCTGTTTTTT
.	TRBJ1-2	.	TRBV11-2	CASSLVGSRGFLGYGYTF	TGTGCCAGCAGCTTAGTTGGCAGCCGCGGGTTCCTGGGCTATGGCTACACCTTC
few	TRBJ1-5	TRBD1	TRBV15	CATREGQGFWQGQPQHF	TGTGCCACCAGGGAGGGACAGGGGTTTTGGCAAGGTCAGCCCCAGCATTTT
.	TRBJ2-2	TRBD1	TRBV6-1	CASNRQGVAGELFF	TGTGCCAGCAATCGACAGGGGGTCGCCGGGGAGCTGTTTTTT
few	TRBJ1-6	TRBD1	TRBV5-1	CASSLTTGQGNSPLHF	TGCGCCAGCAGCTTAACTACCGGACAGGGGAATTCACCCCTCCACTTT
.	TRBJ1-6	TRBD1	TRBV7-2	CASSPAGTENSPLHF	TGTGCCAGCAGCCCCGCTGGGACAGAGAATTCACCCCTCCACTTT
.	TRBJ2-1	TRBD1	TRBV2	CASSGQVGEQFF	TGTGCCAGCAGCGGACAGGTGGGCGAGCAGTTCTTC
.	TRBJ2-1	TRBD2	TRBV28	CASSLAGGPKNEQFF	TGTGCCAGCAGCCTAGCGGGGGGGCCGAAGAATGAGCAGTTCTTC
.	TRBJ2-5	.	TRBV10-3	CAISERPQGRETQYF	TGTGCCATCAGTGAGAGACCCCAGGGACGAGAGACCCAGTACTTC
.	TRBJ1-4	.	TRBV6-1	CASSEWKTAEKLFF	TGTGCCAGCAGCGAATGGAAGACAGCTGAAAAACTGTTTTTT
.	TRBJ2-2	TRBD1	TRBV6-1	CATGQGRDTGELFF	TGTGCCACGGGACAGGGGAGGGACACCGGGGAGCTGTTTTTT
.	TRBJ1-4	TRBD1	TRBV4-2	CASSSTGTGTEKLFF	TGTGCCAGCAGCTCTACCGGGACAGGCACCGAAAAACTGTTTTTT
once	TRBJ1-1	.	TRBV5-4	CASSFERNTEAFF	TGTGCCAGCAGCTTTGAGCGGAACACTGAAGCTTTCTTT
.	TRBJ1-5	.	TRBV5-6	CASSHGAAYSNQPQHF	TGTGCCAGCAGCCATGGGGCAGCTTATAGCAATCAGCCCCAGCATTTT
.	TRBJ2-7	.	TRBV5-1	CASRKEGYEQYF	TGCGCCAGCAGAAAGGAGGGCTACGAGCAGTACTTC
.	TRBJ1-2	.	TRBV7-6	CASSRSAGNYGYTF	TGTGCCAGCAGCCGATCAGCAGGGAACTATGGCTACACCTTC
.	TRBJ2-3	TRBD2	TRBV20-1	CSALPGLDQYF	TGCAGTGCCCTTCCAGGACTAGATCAGTATTTT
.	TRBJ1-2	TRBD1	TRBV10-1	CASIGTAPHGYTF	TGCGCCAGCATCGGGACAGCCCCCCATGGCTACACCTTC
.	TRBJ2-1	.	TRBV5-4	CASSLTGGQYNEQFF	TGTGCCAGCAGCTTGACAGGCGGACAGTACAATGAGCAGTTCTTC
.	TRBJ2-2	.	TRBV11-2	CASSPLGQYNTGELFF	TGTGCCAGCAGCCCTCTTGGACAGTATAACACCGGGGAGCTGTTTTTT
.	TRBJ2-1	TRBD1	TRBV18	CASSLKQGNEQFF	TGTGCCAGCTCACTTAAACAGGGGAATGAGCAGTTCTTC
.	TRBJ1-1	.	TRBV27	CASSSGVNTEAFF	TGTGCCAGCAGTTCAGGGGTTAACACTGAAGCTTTCTTT
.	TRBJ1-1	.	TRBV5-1	CASSLEGRDVSVAFF	TGCGCCAGCAGCTTGGAGGGGCGGGATGTTAGTGTAGCTTTCTTT
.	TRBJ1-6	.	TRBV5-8	CASSLYSPLHF	TGTGCCAGCAGCTTGTACTCACCCCTCCACTTT
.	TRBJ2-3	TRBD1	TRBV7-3	CASSLATGITDTQYF	TGTGCCAGCAGCTTAGCGACAGGGATCACAGATACGCAGTATTTT
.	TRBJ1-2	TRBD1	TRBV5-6	CASSLVTGGVGYTF	TGTGCCAGCAGCTTGGTCACAGGGGGCGTTGGCTACACCTTC